Listed here is a single T cell receptor beta chain. Its cognate antigen is unknown. Mismatch with germline at one junction end may stem from a read error. The CDR3 is 15 residues long. The germline gives CDR1 LGHDT, CDR2 YNNKEL (reference sequence). Researchers took RNA transcripts and amplified the TCR beta CDR3 regions from them. The HTBI set primed first-round TCR CDR3 RT-PCR. TCRdb re-called the multiplex PCR reads with MiXCR, one entry per CDR3 protein. The sample consists of some 400,000 distinct CDR3 sequences, approximately 19% of them appearing once. The data were obtained in a study of T cells in Graves' hyperthyroidism and ophthalmopathy. Study overall: Peripheral blood specimens were obtained at initial diagnosis, prior to any treatment. Findings and caveats of the study: Most expanded thyroid clonotypes above 0.001 also appeared in blood. Ophthalmopathy and stable hyperthyroidism were separated by a 13 V-J model.

Patients were excluded for uncontrolled infection, other autoimmune disease, pregnancy or lactation. The chain employs TRBV3-1 and TRBJ1-1; no clear D. The clonotype originates from a young woman with Graves' hyperthyroidism. Sequencing was carried out using blood. CDR3 DNA: TGTGTCAGCAGCCAAGATTTCGCGGCAGCACGAGGAGCTTTCTTT. Translating gives CVSSQDFAAARGAFF. Based on the CDR3 plus reference TRBV3-1 and TRBJ1-1, the full variable domain is DTAVSQTPKYLVTQMGNDKSIKCEQNLGHDTMYWYKQDSKKFLKIMFSYNNKELIINETVPNRFSPKSPDKAHLNLHINSLELGDSAVYFCVSSQDFAAARGAFFGQGTRLTVV.